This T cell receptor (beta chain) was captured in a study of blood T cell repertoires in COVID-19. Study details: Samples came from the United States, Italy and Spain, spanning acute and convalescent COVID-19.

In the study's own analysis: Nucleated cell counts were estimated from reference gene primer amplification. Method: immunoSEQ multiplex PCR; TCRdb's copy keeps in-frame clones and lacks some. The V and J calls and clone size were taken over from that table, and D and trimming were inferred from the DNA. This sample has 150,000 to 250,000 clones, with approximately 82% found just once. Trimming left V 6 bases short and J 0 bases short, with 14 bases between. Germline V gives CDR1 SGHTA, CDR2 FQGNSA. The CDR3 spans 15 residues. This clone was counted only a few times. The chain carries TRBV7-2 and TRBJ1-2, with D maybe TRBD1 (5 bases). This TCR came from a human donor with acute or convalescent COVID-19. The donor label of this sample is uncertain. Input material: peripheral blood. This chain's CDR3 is CASSRGLIANYGYTF. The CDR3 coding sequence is TGTGCCAGCAGTCGGGGACTGATAGCTAACTATGGCTACACCTTC.